These T cell receptor beta chains were read from a single sample in a study of shared clonotypes between healthy human individuals. Produced via immunoSEQ multiplex PCR; TCRdb's table is partial and in-frame only. The data show 800,000 to 1,200,000 clones, with about four fifths seen just once and more than 0.5% held by the top ten. The sample comprised memory CD4+ T cells from PBMCs. The receptors were sampled from a man younger than 35 in good health. Some clones in this sample may be carry-over from other donors' samples. Both conserved end residues are part of each CDR3. Each record gives: V gene, J gene, D gene, clone size, CDR3 protein, CDR3 DNA. A D gene is named only where the DNA matches it firmly. Clone size is not always given. Where it is, it says once, few, many or a class for expanded clones.

v_call: TRBV28; j_call: TRBJ2-5; d_call: TRBD1; clone_size: NA; cdr3_aa: CASSPTGRETQYF; cdr3_nt: TGTGCCAGCAGTCCGACAGGGCGGGAGACCCAGTACTTC
v_call: TRBV19; j_call: TRBJ2-1; d_call: TRBD2; clone_size: NA; cdr3_aa: CASSIGDGRADRNEQFF; cdr3_nt: TGTGCCAGTAGTATCGGGGACGGGAGGGCAGATCGGAATGAGCAGTTCTTC
v_call: TRBV7-2; j_call: TRBJ1-2; d_call: NA; clone_size: NA; cdr3_aa: CASSFLGNLPVGYGYTF; cdr3_nt: TGTGCCAGCAGCTTCCTCGGTAACCTCCCGGTGGGGTATGGCTACACCTTC
v_call: TRBV9; j_call: TRBJ2-7; d_call: NA; clone_size: NA; cdr3_aa: CASSVAEGVYEQYF; cdr3_nt: TGTGCCAGCAGCGTAGCTGAGGGGGTTTACGAGCAGTACTTC
v_call: TRBV27; j_call: TRBJ1-2; d_call: NA; clone_size: once; cdr3_aa: CASSSQGEYYTF; cdr3_nt: TGTGCCAGCAGTTCACAGGGAGAATACTACACCTTC
v_call: TRBV19; j_call: TRBJ1-3; d_call: NA; clone_size: NA; cdr3_aa: CASSADDRAGNTIYF; cdr3_nt: TGTGCCAGTAGTGCAGACGACAGAGCTGGAAACACCATATATTTT
v_call: TRBV6-4; j_call: TRBJ2-3; d_call: NA; clone_size: NA; cdr3_aa: CASSDSAGATDTQYF; cdr3_nt: TGTGCCAGCAGTGACTCCGCCGGAGCCACAGATACGCAGTATTTT
v_call: TRBV7-7; j_call: TRBJ2-7; d_call: NA; clone_size: many; cdr3_aa: CASSPGRGLSYEQYF; cdr3_nt: TGTGCCAGCAGCCCGGGCAGGGGCCTCTCCTACGAGCAGTACTTC
v_call: TRBV9; j_call: TRBJ2-7; d_call: NA; clone_size: once; cdr3_aa: CASSVGEVSYEQYF; cdr3_nt: TGTGCCAGCAGCGTCGGTGAAGTCTCCTACGAGCAGTACTTC
v_call: TRBV29-1; j_call: TRBJ2-6; d_call: NA; clone_size: NA; cdr3_aa: CSVLFDVGANVLTF; cdr3_nt: TGCAGCGTTCTATTTGATGTTGGGGCCAACGTCCTGACTTTC
v_call: TRBV28; j_call: TRBJ1-5; d_call: NA; clone_size: NA; cdr3_aa: CASWAAGEGNQPQHF; cdr3_nt: TGTGCCAGCTGGGCAGCGGGGGAGGGCAATCAGCCCCAGCATTTT
v_call: TRBV11-3; j_call: TRBJ2-5; d_call: TRBD2; clone_size: NA; cdr3_aa: CASSLDSTSVQETQYF; cdr3_nt: TGTGCCAGCAGCTTAGATTCGACTAGCGTACAAGAGACCCAGTACTTC
v_call: TRBV11-2; j_call: TRBJ1-2; d_call: TRBD1; clone_size: NA; cdr3_aa: CASSRQGADGYTF; cdr3_nt: TGTGCCAGCAGCCGACAGGGGGCAGATGGCTACACCTTC
v_call: TRBV28; j_call: TRBJ2-2; d_call: TRBD2; clone_size: NA; cdr3_aa: CASIRTGTRGTGELFF; cdr3_nt: TGTGCCAGCATCCGGACCGGGACTAGGGGGACCGGGGAGCTGTTTTTT
v_call: TRBV27; j_call: TRBJ2-2; d_call: NA; clone_size: NA; cdr3_aa: CASRFTRNTGELFF; cdr3_nt: TGTGCCAGCAGATTTACAAGGAACACCGGGGAGCTGTTTTTT
v_call: TRBV6-6; j_call: TRBJ2-7; d_call: NA; clone_size: NA; cdr3_aa: CASSQHLDEQYF; cdr3_nt: TGTGCCAGCAGCCAACATCTAGATGAGCAGTACTTC
v_call: TRBV7-8; j_call: TRBJ2-7; d_call: TRBD1; clone_size: NA; cdr3_aa: CASSSRQGAYEQYF; cdr3_nt: TGTGCCAGCAGCTCACGACAGGGGGCCTACGAGCAGTACTTC
v_call: TRBV10-1; j_call: TRBJ2-3; d_call: TRBD2; clone_size: NA; cdr3_aa: CASSERTSGDASTDTQYF; cdr3_nt: TGCGCCAGCAGTGAGAGGACTAGCGGGGATGCAAGCACAGATACGCAGTATTTT
v_call: TRBV2; j_call: TRBJ2-1; d_call: TRBD2; clone_size: NA; cdr3_aa: CASSEASSGSLDEQFF; cdr3_nt: TGTGCCAGCAGTGAAGCTTCTAGCGGGAGTCTCGATGAGCAGTTCTTC
v_call: TRBV28; j_call: TRBJ1-2; d_call: TRBD1; clone_size: NA; cdr3_aa: CASSVWGPGTGDYGYTF; cdr3_nt: TGTGCCAGCAGTGTTTGGGGACCCGGGACAGGGGATTATGGCTACACCTTC
v_call: TRBV7-2; j_call: TRBJ1-2; d_call: NA; clone_size: NA; cdr3_aa: CASSIRSTVKGYTF; cdr3_nt: TGTGCCAGCAGCATAAGATCTACAGTGAAGGGCTACACCTTC
v_call: TRBV30; j_call: TRBJ1-2; d_call: TRBD1; clone_size: NA; cdr3_aa: CAWSADRGVGGYTF; cdr3_nt: TGTGCCTGGAGTGCGGACAGGGGGGTTGGTGGCTACACCTTC
v_call: TRBV13; j_call: TRBJ1-1; d_call: NA; clone_size: NA; cdr3_aa: CASSLVTRGGEAFF; cdr3_nt: TGTGCCAGCAGCTTAGTAACCCGGGGTGGTGAAGCTTTCTTT
v_call: TRBV28; j_call: TRBJ2-7; d_call: NA; clone_size: NA; cdr3_aa: CASTREAANSYEQYF; cdr3_nt: TGTGCCAGCACCCGTGAAGCAGCTAACTCCTACGAGCAGTACTTC
v_call: TRBV11-3; j_call: TRBJ2-7; d_call: NA; clone_size: few; cdr3_aa: CASSPVGRNEQYF; cdr3_nt: TGTGCCAGCAGCCCCGTGGGCCGGAACGAGCAGTACTTC
v_call: TRBV19; j_call: TRBJ2-5; d_call: TRBD1; clone_size: NA; cdr3_aa: CASTPGGSALPGETQYF; cdr3_nt: TGTGCCAGTACCCCAGGGGGTAGCGCCCTCCCGGGGGAGACCCAGTACTTC
v_call: TRBV2; j_call: TRBJ1-2; d_call: NA; clone_size: NA; cdr3_aa: CASTRVHYGYTF; cdr3_nt: TGTGCCAGCACGCGGGTTCACTATGGCTACACCTTC
v_call: TRBV5-6; j_call: TRBJ1-4; d_call: NA; clone_size: NA; cdr3_aa: CASSFDPGSEKLFF; cdr3_nt: TGTGCCAGCAGCTTTGACCCAGGCAGTGAAAAACTGTTTTTT
v_call: TRBV10-3; j_call: TRBJ2-5; d_call: NA; clone_size: NA; cdr3_aa: CAISESAGQETQYF; cdr3_nt: TGTGCCATCAGTGAGTCGGCAGGGCAGGAGACCCAGTACTTC
v_call: TRBV28; j_call: TRBJ1-1; d_call: NA; clone_size: NA; cdr3_aa: CASSFIKSGGAEAFF; cdr3_nt: TGTGCCAGCAGTTTCATCAAAAGTGGGGGGGCTGAAGCTTTCTTT
v_call: TRBV5-5; j_call: TRBJ1-1; d_call: TRBD1; clone_size: few; cdr3_aa: CASSLTGVNTEAFF; cdr3_nt: TGTGCCAGCAGCTTGACAGGGGTGAACACTGAAGCTTTCTTT
v_call: TRBV4-3; j_call: TRBJ2-5; d_call: TRBD2; clone_size: NA; cdr3_aa: CASSQGPSGLQETQYF; cdr3_nt: TGCGCCAGCAGCCAAGGTCCTAGCGGGCTCCAAGAGACCCAGTACTTC
v_call: TRBV27; j_call: TRBJ2-1; d_call: TRBD2; clone_size: NA; cdr3_aa: CASRPAGEREQFF; cdr3_nt: TGTGCCAGCAGACCAGCGGGAGAGAGAGAGCAGTTCTTC
v_call: TRBV6-6; j_call: TRBJ1-6; d_call: TRBD1; clone_size: once; cdr3_aa: CASTLEGAGSPLHF; cdr3_nt: TGTGCCAGCACCCTAGAGGGGGCTGGTTCACCCCTCCACTTT
v_call: TRBV28; j_call: TRBJ2-3; d_call: NA; clone_size: NA; cdr3_aa: CASSLIGDRTDTQYF; cdr3_nt: TGTGCCAGCAGTTTGATCGGGGACCGCACAGATACGCAGTATTTT
v_call: TRBV7-2; j_call: TRBJ1-2; d_call: NA; clone_size: once; cdr3_aa: CASSRDVAGVYTF; cdr3_nt: TGTGCCAGCAGCCGAGACGTCGCAGGGGTCTACACCTTC
v_call: TRBV10-3; j_call: TRBJ2-1; d_call: TRBD2; clone_size: once; cdr3_aa: CAISGRLAGRGEQFF; cdr3_nt: TGTGCCATCAGTGGTCGACTAGCGGGTAGGGGTGAGCAGTTCTTC
v_call: TRBV11-2; j_call: TRBJ1-2; d_call: NA; clone_size: NA; cdr3_aa: CASSSGLFYGYTF; cdr3_nt: TGTGCCAGCAGCTCTGGCCTCTTCTATGGCTACACCTTC
v_call: TRBV11-1; j_call: TRBJ2-7; d_call: NA; clone_size: NA; cdr3_aa: CASTSRGYEQYF; cdr3_nt: TGTGCCAGCACCTCCCGGGGGTACGAGCAGTACTTC
v_call: TRBV5-8; j_call: TRBJ2-3; d_call: TRBD1; clone_size: NA; cdr3_aa: CASRPTGGADTQYF; cdr3_nt: TGTGCCAGCAGGCCCACAGGGGGCGCAGATACGCAGTATTTT
v_call: TRBV9; j_call: TRBJ1-4; d_call: NA; clone_size: once; cdr3_aa: CASSVLGNEKLFF; cdr3_nt: TGTGCCAGCAGCGTATTGGGGAATGAAAAACTGTTTTTT
v_call: TRBV30; j_call: TRBJ2-5; d_call: TRBD2; clone_size: NA; cdr3_aa: CAWSATSGITETQYF; cdr3_nt: TGTGCCTGGAGTGCCACTAGCGGGATCACAGAGACCCAGTACTTC